A selection of T cell receptor beta chains follows, all from one sample in a study of T cells in Graves' hyperthyroidism and ophthalmopathy. TCRdb analysed the multiplex PCR reads with MiXCR anew, one entry per CDR3 protein. The sample lists a few hundred thousand distinct CDR3 sequences; around a sixth were seen once. Sample: blood. Every receptor here comes from a woman aged 25 to 45 with Graves' hyperthyroidism. Each CDR3 is given with its conserved first and last residue. A D gene is named only where the DNA matches it firmly. A clone size is listed for some rows: how often the clone was seen (once, few, many), or a class if it is expanded.

cdr3_length,d_call,clone_size,j_call,v_call,cdr3_nt,cdr3_aa
11,-,many,TRBJ1-2,TRBV2,TGTGCCAGCAGTGATGAATATGGCTACACCTTC,CASSDEYGYTF
14,-,few,TRBJ1-1,TRBV11-2,TGTGCCAGCAGCTCTAAAATGGAGGTCACTGAAGCTTTCTTT,CASSSKMEVTEAFF
15,TRBD1,-,TRBJ1-2,TRBV6-5,TGTGCCAGCAGTTACTTCGGTTGGGACAGAGATGGCTACACCTTC,CASSYFGWDRDGYTF
16,-,many,TRBJ2-1,TRBV3-1,TGTGCCAGCAGCCAAGATAGAGGGGTCACCTACAATGAGCAGTTCTTC,CASSQDRGVTYNEQFF
20,TRBD2,many,TRBJ2-3,TRBV6-6,TGTGCCAGCAGTTACTCGGGAGCAGGAGAGCGGGAGTGGGTTACAGATACGCAGTATTTT,CASSYSGAGEREWVTDTQYF
17,-,many,TRBJ2-1,TRBV20-1,TGCAGTGCCCCGCAGGGGGCGGGAGGGCCCCTTTACAATGAGCAGTTCTTC,CSAPQGAGGPLYNEQFF
13,TRBD1,-,TRBJ2-4,TRBV20-1,TGCAGCGAGACCCGAACAGGGGATAACATTCAGTACTTC,CSETRTGDNIQYF
12,-,many,TRBJ1-5,TRBV18,TGTGCCAGCTCCAGCTGGGATCAGCCCCAGCATTTT,CASSSWDQPQHF
14,-,few,TRBJ2-7,TRBV30,TGTGCCTGTCTCTTACAGGGATTAAGTTACGAGCAGTACTTC,CACLLQGLSYEQYF
13,-,many,TRBJ1-6,TRBV20-1,TGCAGTGCTGGGGGCGGAATGAATTCACCCCTCCACTTT,CSAGGGMNSPLHF
14,-,few,TRBJ2-7,TRBV6-1,TGTGCCAGCAGTACGACGGGACATACCCTCGAGCAGTACTTC,CASSTTGHTLEQYF
14,-,-,TRBJ2-5,TRBV24-1,TGTGCCACCAGTGACTCGGAGGGGCAGAAGACCCAGTACTTC,CATSDSEGQKTQYF
16,TRBD1,few,TRBJ2-2,TRBV6-1,TGTGCCAGCAGCGAATCTGGACAGGGGAACACCGGGGAGCTGTTTTTT,CASSESGQGNTGELFF
18,-,many,TRBJ2-6,TRBV12-3/TRBV12-4,TGTGCCAGCAATTTAATCGGACAGCTGATCTCTGGGGCCAACGTCCTGACTTTC,CASNLIGQLISGANVLTF
12,TRBD2,many,TRBJ2-1,TRBV7-8,TGTGCCAGCAGCTCCCAGCGGGACCAGCAGTTCTTC,CASSSQRDQQFF
16,-,many,TRBJ2-3,TRBV28,TGTGCCAGCAGTCCCAAAACAGGGAAGGTGGCAGATACGCAGTATTTT,CASSPKTGKVADTQYF
14,TRBD2,many,TRBJ2-7,TRBV11-1,TGTGCCAGCAGCCCTAGCGGGAGTATCAACGAGCAGTACTTC,CASSPSGSINEQYF
14,-,many,TRBJ1-3,TRBV28,TGTGCCAGCAGCCCGGGGTCCTCTGGAAACACCATATATTTT,CASSPGSSGNTIYF
19,-,-,TRBJ2-1,TRBV20-1,TGCAGTGTTTTCCGGGGGAGTTCGGGCATCGGGGGAGCGTGGAATGAGCAGTTCTTC,CSVFRGSSGIGGAWNEQFF
13,-,-,TRBJ2-7,TRBV20-1,TGCAGTTTGGCCCCCGGGAGAGGCAACGAGCAGTACTTC,CSLAPGRGNEQYF
15,-,many,TRBJ1-2,TRBV6-1,TGTGCCAGCAGTGAATACGGATCTTCTAACTATGGCTACACCTTC,CASSEYGSSNYGYTF
19,TRBD2,-,TRBJ2-1,TRBV7-3,TGTGCCAGCAGCCGACGGCTAGCGGGAGGGCCAGGGTCCTACAATGAGCAGTTCTTC,CASSRRLAGGPGSYNEQFF
14,-,many,TRBJ2-7,TRBV6-1,TGTGCCAGCAGTGAAGTGGTATCCCCCTACGAGCAGTACTTC,CASSEVVSPYEQYF
13,-,many,TRBJ2-7,TRBV6-1,TGTGCCAGCAGTTCACTGATAAAATACGAGCAGTACTTC,CASSSLIKYEQYF
16,TRBD2,-,TRBJ2-1,TRBV7-8,TGTGCCAGCAGCTTAGCGCCAGCGGGGGGAGGCAATGAGCAGTTCTTC,CASSLAPAGGGNEQFF
15,TRBD2,-,TRBJ2-3,TRBV11-3,TGTGCCAGCAGCGGGACTAGCGGGGGCCCAGATACGCAGTATTTT,CASSGTSGGPDTQYF
13,-,many,TRBJ1-1,TRBV30,TGTGCCTGGAGTGAACCTGCGAACACTGAAGCTTTCTTT,CAWSEPANTEAFF
15,-,many,TRBJ2-7,TRBV7-2,TGTGCCAGCAGCTTATGGGGGGAGTCTGCCTACGAGCAGTACTTC,CASSLWGESAYEQYF
15,-,many,TRBJ2-3,TRBV5-1,TGCGCCAGCAGCCTCCGACAGACTAGCACAGATACGCAGTATTTT,CASSLRQTSTDTQYF
15,-,few,TRBJ1-5,TRBV19,TGTGCCAGTAGTATGGCGGGGGGCGGCGGTCAGCCCCAGCATTTT,CASSMAGGGGQPQHF
16,-,few,TRBJ2-3,TRBV5-1,TGCGCCAGCAGCTATGGAGCTCGCGGGAGCACAGATACGCAGTATTTT,CASSYGARGSTDTQYF
15,TRBD1,many,TRBJ1-4,TRBV3-1,TGTGCCAGCAGCCAAGTTGCAGGGGGCGATGAAAAACTGTTTTTT,CASSQVAGGDEKLFF
15,TRBD1,-,TRBJ1-6,TRBV6-1,TGTGCCAGCAGGAGCACAGGGGGCACAGGTTCACCCCTCCACTTT,CASRSTGGTGSPLHF
16,-,-,TRBJ1-5,TRBV4-1,TGCGCCAGCAGCCAAGATTTGGCAGGGCGCAATCAGCCCCAGCATTTT,CASSQDLAGRNQPQHF
17,-,-,TRBJ2-1,TRBV18,TGTGCCAGCTCACCACCGCTCATAGGAGATCCCTACAATGAGCAGTTCTTC,CASSPPLIGDPYNEQFF
12,-,-,TRBJ1-2,TRBV28,TGTGCCAGCAACACGGGACTTAACGGCTACACCTTC,CASNTGLNGYTF
14,-,many,TRBJ1-2,TRBV29-1,TGCAGCGTTGATGAGGGCGGGCCACGCTATGGCTACACCTTC,CSVDEGGPRYGYTF
15,-,-,TRBJ2-4,TRBV27,TGTGCCAGCAGCCAACGGGCAGGGAGGCGGGACATTCAGTACTTC,CASSQRAGRRDIQYF
12,-,few,TRBJ1-2,TRBV20-1,TGCAGTGCTAGTTACGGGTTTGGTGGCTACACCTTC,CSASYGFGGYTF
14,TRBD1,-,TRBJ1-2,TRBV7-9,TGTGCCAGCAGCTTGGGAAGGGGGCTCTATGGCTACACCTTC,CASSLGRGLYGYTF
15,-,many,TRBJ2-7,TRBV6-2/TRBV6-3,TGTGCCAGCAAGGCCCTCCGGGACGGAACCTACGAGCAGTACTTC,CASKALRDGTYEQYF
16,-,many,TRBJ1-5,TRBV7-2,TGTGCCAGCAGCTTATTAGGGGTAGGAAGCAATCAGCCCCAGCATTTT,CASSLLGVGSNQPQHF
15,-,few,TRBJ2-3,TRBV30,TGTGCCTGGAGTGTCTGGAGCACTAGCACAGATACGCAGTATTTT,CAWSVWSTSTDTQYF
14,TRBD1,few,TRBJ2-1,TRBV20-1,TGCAGTGCTAGTAAGAGACAGGGGTACAATGAGCAGTTCTTC,CSASKRQGYNEQFF
11,-,many,TRBJ2-7,TRBV7-2,TGTGCCAGCAGCTCCAGAGGCGAGCAGTACTTC,CASSSRGEQYF
13,-,-,TRBJ1-1,TRBV7-3,TGTGCCAGCAGCAGGGATTTGAACACTGAAGCTTTCTTT,CASSRDLNTEAFF
15,-,few,TRBJ1-1,TRBV7-6,TGTGCCAGCAGCTTAGAAAGCGGGGTGAACACTGAAGCTTTCTTT,CASSLESGVNTEAFF
15,TRBD1,many,TRBJ2-6,TRBV7-9,TGTGCCAGCACGACCGACGCCGGGACAGGGAACGTCCTGACTTTC,CASTTDAGTGNVLTF
15,-,-,TRBJ2-1,TRBV6-2/TRBV6-3,TGTGCCAGCAGTTACCTAACGGGAGCGGCCAATGAGCAGTTCTTC,CASSYLTGAANEQFF
14,-,-,TRBJ2-2,TRBV7-9,TGTGCCAGCAGCCCCGACTCATACACCGGGGAGCTGTTTTTT,CASSPDSYTGELFF
17,TRBD1,-,TRBJ2-4,TRBV9,TGTGCCAGCAGCGTAGGAGAGGGGGCGGCCAAAAAAAACATTCAGTACTTC,CASSVGEGAAKKNIQYF
16,TRBD1,many,TRBJ2-7,TRBV10-3,TGTGCCATCGGATCCAACGAACAGGGGCCGGGCTACGAGCAGTACTTC,CAIGSNEQGPGYEQYF
13,-,many,TRBJ2-5,TRBV19,TGTGCCAGTAGTATCGGTAGGCGGGAGACCCAGTACTTC,CASSIGRRETQYF